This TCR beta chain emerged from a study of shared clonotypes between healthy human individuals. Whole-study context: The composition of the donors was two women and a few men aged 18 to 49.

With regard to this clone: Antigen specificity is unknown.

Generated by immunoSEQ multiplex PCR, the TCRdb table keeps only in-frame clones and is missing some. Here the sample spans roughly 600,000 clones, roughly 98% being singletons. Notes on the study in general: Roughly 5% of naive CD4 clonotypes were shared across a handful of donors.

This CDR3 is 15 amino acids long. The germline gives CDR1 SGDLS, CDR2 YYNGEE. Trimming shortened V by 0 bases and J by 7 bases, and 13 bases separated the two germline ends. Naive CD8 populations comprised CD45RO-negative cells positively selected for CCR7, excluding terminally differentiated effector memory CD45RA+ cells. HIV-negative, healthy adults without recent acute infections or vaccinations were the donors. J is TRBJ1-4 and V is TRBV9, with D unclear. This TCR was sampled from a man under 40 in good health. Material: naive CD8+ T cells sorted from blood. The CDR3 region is CASSVAGSGLEKLFF. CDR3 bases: TGTGCCAGCAGCGTAGCCGGTAGTGGACTTGAAAAACTGTTTTTT.